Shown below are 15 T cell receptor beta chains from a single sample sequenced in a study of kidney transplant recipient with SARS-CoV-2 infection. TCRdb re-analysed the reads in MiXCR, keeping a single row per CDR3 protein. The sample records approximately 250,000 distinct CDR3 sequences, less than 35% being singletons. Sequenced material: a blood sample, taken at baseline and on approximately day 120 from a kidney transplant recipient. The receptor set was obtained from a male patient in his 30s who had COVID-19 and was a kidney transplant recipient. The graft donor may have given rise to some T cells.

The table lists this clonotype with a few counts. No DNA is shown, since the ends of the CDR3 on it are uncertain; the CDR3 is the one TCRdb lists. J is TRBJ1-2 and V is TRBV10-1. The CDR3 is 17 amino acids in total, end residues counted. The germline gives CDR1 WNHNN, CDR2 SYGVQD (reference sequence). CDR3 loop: CASSTSIRSRKTYGYTF.

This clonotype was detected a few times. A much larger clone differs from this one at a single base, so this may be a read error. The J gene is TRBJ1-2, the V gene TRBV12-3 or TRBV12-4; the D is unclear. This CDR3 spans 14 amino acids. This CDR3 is CANSMAGKTYGYTF. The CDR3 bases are TGTGCCAACAGTATGGCAGGAAAGACCTATGGCTACACCTTC.

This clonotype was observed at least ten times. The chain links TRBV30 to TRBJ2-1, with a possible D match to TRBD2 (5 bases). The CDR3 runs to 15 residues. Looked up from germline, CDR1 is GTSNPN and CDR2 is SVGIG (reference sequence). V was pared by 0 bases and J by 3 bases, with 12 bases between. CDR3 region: CAWSVLVGDYNEQFF. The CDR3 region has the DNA TGTGCCTGGAGTGTATTGGTGGGAGACTACAATGAGCAGTTCTTC.

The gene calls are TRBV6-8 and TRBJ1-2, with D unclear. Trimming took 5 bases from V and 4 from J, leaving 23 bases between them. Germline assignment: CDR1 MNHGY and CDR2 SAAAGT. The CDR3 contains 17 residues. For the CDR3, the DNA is TGTGCCAGCAGTAAAGAAAAACGCTCTAGAAAGACCTATGGCTACACCTTC. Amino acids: CASSKEKRSRKTYGYTF.

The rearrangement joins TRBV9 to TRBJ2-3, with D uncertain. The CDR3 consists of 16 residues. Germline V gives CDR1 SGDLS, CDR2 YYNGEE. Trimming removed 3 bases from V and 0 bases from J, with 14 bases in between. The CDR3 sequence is CASSAHSTASTDTQYF. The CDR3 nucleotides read TGTGCCAGCAGCGCACACTCGACGGCAAGCACAGATACGCAGTATTTT.

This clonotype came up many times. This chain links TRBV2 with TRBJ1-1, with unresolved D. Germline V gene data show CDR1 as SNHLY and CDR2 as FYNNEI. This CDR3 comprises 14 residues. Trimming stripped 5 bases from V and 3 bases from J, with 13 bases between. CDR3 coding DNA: TGTGCCAGCAGTAGAACAAGGGTTTACACTGAAGCTTTCTTT. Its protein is CASSRTRVYTEAFF.

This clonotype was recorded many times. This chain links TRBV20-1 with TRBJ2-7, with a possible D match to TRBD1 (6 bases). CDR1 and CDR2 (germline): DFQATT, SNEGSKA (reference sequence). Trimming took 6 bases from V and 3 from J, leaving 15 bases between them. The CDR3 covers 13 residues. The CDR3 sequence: CSAQDGRGYEQYF. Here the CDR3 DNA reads TGCAGTGCCCAAGATGGCAGGGGCTACGAGCAGTACTTC.

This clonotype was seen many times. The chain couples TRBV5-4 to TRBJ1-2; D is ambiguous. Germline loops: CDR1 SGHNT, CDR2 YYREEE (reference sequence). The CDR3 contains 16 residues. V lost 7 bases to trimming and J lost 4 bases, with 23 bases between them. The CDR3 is CASLLIVPGKTYGYTF. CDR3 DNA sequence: TGTGCCAGCTTGTTAATCGTACCAGGAAAGACCTATGGCTACACCTTC.

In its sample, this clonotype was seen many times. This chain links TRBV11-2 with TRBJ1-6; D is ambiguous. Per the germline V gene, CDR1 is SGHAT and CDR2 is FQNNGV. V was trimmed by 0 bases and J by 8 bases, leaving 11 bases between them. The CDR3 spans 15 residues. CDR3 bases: TGTGCCAGCAGCTTAGATCAAACTCCCTATTCACCCCTCCACTTT. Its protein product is CASSLDQTPYSPLHF.

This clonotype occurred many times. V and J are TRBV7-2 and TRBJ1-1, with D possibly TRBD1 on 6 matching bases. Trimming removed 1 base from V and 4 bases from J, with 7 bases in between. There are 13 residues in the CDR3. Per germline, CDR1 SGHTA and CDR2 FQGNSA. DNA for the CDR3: TGTGCCAGCAGCTTAGGACAGGTCACTGAAGCTTTCTTT. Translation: CASSLGQVTEAFF.

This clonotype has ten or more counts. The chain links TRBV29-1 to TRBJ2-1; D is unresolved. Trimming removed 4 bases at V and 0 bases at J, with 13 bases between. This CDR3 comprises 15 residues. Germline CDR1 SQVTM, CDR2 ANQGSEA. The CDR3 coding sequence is TGCAGCGTTGGGGGTTTACTTAGCTCCTACAATGAGCAGTTCTTC. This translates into CSVGGLLSSYNEQFF.

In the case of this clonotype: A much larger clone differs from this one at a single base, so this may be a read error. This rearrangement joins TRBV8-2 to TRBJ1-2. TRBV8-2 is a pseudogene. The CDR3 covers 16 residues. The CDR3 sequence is CGSCRSDSRKAYGYTF. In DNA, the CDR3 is TGTGGCAGTTGCAGATCTGATAGCCGAAAGGCCTATGGCTACACCTTC.

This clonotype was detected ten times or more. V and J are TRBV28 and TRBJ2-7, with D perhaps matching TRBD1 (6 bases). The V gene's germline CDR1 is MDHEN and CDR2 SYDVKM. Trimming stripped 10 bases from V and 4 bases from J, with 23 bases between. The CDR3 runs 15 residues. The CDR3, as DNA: TGTGCCACCCGATACAGGGATATATCCCCGTACGAGCAGTACTTC. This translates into CATRYRDISPYEQYF.

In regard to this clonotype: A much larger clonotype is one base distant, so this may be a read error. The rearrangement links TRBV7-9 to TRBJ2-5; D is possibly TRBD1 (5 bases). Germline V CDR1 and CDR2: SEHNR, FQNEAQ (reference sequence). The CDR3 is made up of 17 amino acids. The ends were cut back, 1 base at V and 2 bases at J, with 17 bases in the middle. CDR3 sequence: CASSLGCATDFQETQYF. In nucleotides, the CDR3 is TGTGCCAGCAGCTTAGGTTGTGCGACAGACTTTCAAGAGACCCAGTACTTC.

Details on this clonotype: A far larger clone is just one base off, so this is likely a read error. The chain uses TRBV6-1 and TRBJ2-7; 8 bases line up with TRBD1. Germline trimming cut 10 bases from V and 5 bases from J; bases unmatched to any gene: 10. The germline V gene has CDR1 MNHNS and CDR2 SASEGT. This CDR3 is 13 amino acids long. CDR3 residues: CANTQGANNEQYF. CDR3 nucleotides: TGTGCCAACACCCAGGGGGCTAATAACGAGCAGTACTTC.